This TCR beta chain emerged from a study of Graves' ophthalmopathy and Graves' hyperthyroidism. Study-level findings and limits: Blood also held most thyroid clonotypes expanded above 0.001 frequency.

This clonotype was observed many times. Its antigen is as yet unknown. The CDR3 consists of 13 residues. CDR1 is SQVTM and CDR2 is ANQGSEA in the germline V gene. V lost 4 bases to trimming and J lost 3 bases, with 10 bases between them. Investigators amplified TCR beta CDR3 regions from RNA transcripts. First-round RT-PCR used HTBI primers; second-round multiplex PCR followed. TCRdb recomputed calls from the multiplex PCR reads with MiXCR, one row per CDR3 protein. The data show about 500,000 distinct CDR3 sequences, with around an eighth seen just once and 9.8% held by the top ten. The gene calls are TRBV29-1 and TRBJ1-5; maybe TRBD1 (5 bases). The sequence derives from a woman aged 25 to 39 with Graves' ophthalmopathy. Sequencing was carried out using blood. The CDR3 reads CSVADSPNQPQHF. In DNA, the CDR3 is TGCAGCGTTGCCGACAGCCCCAATCAGCCCCAGCATTTT.